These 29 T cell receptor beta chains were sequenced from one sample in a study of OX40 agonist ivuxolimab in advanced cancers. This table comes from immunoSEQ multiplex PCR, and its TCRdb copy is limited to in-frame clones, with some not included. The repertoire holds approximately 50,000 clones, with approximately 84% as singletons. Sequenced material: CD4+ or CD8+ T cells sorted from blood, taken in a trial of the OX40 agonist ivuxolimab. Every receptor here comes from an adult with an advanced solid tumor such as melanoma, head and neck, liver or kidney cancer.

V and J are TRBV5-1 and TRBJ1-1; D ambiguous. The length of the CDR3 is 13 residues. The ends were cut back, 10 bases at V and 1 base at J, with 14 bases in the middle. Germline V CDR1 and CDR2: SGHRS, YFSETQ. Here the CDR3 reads CACMVSPNTEAFF. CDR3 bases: TGCGCCTGTATGGTCAGCCCGAACACTGAAGCTTTCTTT.

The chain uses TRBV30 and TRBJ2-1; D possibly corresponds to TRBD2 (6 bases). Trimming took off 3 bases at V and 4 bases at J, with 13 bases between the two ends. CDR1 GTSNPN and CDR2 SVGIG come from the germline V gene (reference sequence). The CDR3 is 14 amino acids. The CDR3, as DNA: TGTGCCTGGAGGGCTAGCGCGACTTACAATGAGCAGTTCTTC. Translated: CAWRASATYNEQFF.

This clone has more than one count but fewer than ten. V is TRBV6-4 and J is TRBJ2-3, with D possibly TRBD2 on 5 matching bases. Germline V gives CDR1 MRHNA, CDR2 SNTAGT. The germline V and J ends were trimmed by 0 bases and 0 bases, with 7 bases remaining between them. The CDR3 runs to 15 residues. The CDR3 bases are TGTGCCAGCAGTGACTCCCCGGGAAGCACAGATACGCAGTATTTT. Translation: CASSDSPGSTDTQYF.

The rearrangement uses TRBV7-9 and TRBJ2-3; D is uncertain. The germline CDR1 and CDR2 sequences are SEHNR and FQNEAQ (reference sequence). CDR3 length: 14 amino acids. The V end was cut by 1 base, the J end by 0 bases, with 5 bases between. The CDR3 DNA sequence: TGTGCCAGCAGCTTAGGGAGAAGCACAGATACGCAGTATTTT. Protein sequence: CASSLGRSTDTQYF.

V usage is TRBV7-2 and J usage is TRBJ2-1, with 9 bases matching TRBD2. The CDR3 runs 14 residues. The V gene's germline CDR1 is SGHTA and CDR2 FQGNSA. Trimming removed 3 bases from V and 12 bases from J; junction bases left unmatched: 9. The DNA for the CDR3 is TGTGCCAGCAGCTTCCGCGGGAGGGGCGGTCGGCAGTTCTTC. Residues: CASSFRGRGGRQFF.

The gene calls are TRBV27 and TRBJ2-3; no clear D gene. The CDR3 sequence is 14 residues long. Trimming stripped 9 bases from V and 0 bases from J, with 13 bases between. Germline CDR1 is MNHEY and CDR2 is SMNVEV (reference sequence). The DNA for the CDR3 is TGTGCCAGTCAAGGTCGAGCGAGCACAGATACGCAGTATTTT. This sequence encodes CASQGRASTDTQYF.

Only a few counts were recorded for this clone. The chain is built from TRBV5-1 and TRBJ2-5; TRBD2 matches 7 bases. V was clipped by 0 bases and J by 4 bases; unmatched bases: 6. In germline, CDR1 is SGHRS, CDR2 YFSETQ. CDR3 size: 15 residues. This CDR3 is CASSLGGGPLETQYF. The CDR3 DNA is TGCGCCAGCAGCTTGGGCGGGGGTCCGCTAGAGACCCAGTACTTC.

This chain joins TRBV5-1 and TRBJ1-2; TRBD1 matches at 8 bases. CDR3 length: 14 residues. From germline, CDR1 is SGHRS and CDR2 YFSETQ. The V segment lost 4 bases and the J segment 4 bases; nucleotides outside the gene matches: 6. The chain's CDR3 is CASSTGQGSYGYTF. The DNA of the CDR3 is TGCGCCAGCAGCACCGGACAGGGAAGCTATGGCTACACCTTC.

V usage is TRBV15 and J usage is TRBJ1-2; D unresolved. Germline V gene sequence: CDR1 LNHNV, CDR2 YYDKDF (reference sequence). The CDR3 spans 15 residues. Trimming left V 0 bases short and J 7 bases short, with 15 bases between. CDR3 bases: TGTGCCACCAGCAGAGATCGATATGTAGACGGTGGCTACACCTTC. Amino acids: CATSRDRYVDGGYTF.

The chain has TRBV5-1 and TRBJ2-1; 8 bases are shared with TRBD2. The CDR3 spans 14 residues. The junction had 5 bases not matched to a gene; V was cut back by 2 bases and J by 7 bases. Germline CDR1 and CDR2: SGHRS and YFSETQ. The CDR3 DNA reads TGCGCCAGCAGCTTCGGGACTAGAGGTAATGAGCAGTTCTTC. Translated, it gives CASSFGTRGNEQFF.

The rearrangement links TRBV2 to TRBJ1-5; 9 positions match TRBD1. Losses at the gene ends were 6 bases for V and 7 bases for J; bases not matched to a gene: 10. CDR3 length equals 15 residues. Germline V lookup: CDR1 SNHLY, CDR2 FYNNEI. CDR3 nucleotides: TGTGCCAGCAGCCGACAGGGGGTAGGGGGACAGCCCCAGCATTTT. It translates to CASSRQGVGGQPQHF.

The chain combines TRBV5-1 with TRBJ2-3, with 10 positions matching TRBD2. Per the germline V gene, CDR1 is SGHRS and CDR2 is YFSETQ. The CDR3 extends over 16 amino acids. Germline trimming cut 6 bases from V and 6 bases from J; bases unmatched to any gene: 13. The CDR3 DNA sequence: TGCGCCAGCACCCCGGGGCTAGCGGGAGAGGCGGATACGCAGTATTTT. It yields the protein CASTPGLAGEADTQYF.

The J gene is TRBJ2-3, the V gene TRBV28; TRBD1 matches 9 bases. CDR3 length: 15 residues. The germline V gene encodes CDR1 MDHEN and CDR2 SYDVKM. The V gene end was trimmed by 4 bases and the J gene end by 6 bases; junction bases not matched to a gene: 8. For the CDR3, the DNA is TGTGCCAGCAGTTCCGCCGGGACAGGGTTCGATACGCAGTATTTT. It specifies CASSSAGTGFDTQYF.

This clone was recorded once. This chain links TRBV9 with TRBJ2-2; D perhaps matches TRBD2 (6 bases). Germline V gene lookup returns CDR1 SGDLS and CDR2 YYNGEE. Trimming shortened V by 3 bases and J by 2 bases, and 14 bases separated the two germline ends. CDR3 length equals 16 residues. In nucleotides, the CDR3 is TGTGCCAGCAGCGAAGACGGGGGTTATAACACCGGGGAGCTGTTTTTT. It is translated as CASSEDGGYNTGELFF.

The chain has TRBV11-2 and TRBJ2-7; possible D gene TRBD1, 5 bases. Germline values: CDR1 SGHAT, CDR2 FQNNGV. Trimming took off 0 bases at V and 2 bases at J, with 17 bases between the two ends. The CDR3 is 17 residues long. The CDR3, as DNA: TGTGCCAGCAGCTTAGATCGGGTAGGGGCTGCTACCTACGAGCAGTACTTC. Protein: CASSLDRVGAATYEQYF.

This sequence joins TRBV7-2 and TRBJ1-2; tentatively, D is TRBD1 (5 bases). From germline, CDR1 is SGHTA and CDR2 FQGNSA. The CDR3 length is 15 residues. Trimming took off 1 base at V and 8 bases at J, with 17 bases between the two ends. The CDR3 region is CASSLGGTGPLGYTF. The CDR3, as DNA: TGTGCCAGCAGCTTAGGCGGGACGGGGCCTCTCGGCTACACCTTC.

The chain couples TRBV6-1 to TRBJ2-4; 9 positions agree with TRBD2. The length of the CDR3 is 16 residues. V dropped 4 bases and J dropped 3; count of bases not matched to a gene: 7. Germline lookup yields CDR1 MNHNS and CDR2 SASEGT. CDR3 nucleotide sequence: TGTGCCAGCAGTGTAGCGGGAGTGGGAATCAAAAACATTCAGTACTTC. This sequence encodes CASSVAGVGIKNIQYF.

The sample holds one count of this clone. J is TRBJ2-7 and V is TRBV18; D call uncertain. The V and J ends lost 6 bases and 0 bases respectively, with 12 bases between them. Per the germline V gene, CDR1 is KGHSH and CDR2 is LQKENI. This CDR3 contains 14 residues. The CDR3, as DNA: TGTGCCAGCTCGCCAAACACGAACTCCTACGAGCAGTACTTC. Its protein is CASSPNTNSYEQYF.

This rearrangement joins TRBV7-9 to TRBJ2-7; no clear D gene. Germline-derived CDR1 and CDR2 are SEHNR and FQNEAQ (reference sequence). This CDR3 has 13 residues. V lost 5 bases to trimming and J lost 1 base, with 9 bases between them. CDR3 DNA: TGTGCCAGCAGCCCAGCATGGTCCTACGAGCAGTACTTC. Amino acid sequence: CASSPAWSYEQYF.

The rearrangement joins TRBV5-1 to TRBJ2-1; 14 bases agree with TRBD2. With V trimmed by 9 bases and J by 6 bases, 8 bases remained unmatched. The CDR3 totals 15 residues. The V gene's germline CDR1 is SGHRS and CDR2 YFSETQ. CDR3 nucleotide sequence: TGCGCCACGAGAACCGGGACTAGCGGGAGCAATGAGCAGTTCTTC. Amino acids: CATRTGTSGSNEQFF.

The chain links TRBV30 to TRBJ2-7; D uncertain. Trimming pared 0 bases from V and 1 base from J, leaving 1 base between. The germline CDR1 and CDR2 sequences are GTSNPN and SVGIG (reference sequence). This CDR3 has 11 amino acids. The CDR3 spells CAWSVSYEQYF. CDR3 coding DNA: TGTGCCTGGAGTGTGTCCTACGAGCAGTACTTC.

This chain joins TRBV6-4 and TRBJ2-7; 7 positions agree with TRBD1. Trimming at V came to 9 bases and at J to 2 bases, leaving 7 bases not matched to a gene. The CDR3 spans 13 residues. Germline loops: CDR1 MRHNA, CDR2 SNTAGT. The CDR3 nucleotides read TGTGCCAGTTGTACAGGGGCCCCCTACGAGCAGTACTTC. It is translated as CASCTGAPYEQYF.

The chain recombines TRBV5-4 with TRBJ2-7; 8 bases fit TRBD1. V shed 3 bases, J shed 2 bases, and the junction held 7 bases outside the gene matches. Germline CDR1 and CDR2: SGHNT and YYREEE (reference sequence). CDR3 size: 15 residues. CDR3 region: CASSSPGQAPYEQYF. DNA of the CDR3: TGTGCCAGCAGCTCACCGGGACAGGCCCCCTACGAGCAGTACTTC.

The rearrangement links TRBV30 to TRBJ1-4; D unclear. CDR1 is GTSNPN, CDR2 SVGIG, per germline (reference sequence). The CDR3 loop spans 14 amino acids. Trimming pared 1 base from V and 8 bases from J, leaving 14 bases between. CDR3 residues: CAWSAPILGEKLFF. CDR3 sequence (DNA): TGTGCCTGGAGTGCACCCATTTTAGGCGAAAAACTGTTTTTT.

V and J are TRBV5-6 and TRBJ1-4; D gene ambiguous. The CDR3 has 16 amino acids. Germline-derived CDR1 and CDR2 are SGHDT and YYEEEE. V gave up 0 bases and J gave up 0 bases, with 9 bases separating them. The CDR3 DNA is TGTGCCAGCAGCTTGGGACTACAATCAACTAATGAAAAACTGTTTTTT. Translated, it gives CASSLGLQSTNEKLFF.

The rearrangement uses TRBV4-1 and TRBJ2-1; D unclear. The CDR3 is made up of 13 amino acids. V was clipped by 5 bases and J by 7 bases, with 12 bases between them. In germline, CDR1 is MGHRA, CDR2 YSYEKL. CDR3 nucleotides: TGCGCCAGCAGCGCCCCATCAAGGAATGAGCAGTTCTTC. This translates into CASSAPSRNEQFF.

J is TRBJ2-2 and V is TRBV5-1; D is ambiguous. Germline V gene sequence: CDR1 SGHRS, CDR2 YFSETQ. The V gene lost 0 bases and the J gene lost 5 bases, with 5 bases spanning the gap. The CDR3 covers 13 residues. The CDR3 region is CASSLAQTGELFF. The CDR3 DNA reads TGCGCCAGCAGCTTGGCACAGACCGGGGAGCTGTTTTTT.

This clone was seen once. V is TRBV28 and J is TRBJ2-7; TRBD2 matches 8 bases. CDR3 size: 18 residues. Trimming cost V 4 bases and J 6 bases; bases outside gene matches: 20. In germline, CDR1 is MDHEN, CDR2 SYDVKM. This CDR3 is CASSSPGTPGLVSSEQYF. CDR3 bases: TGTGCCAGCAGTTCACCAGGAACTCCGGGACTAGTTTCATCCGAGCAGTACTTC.

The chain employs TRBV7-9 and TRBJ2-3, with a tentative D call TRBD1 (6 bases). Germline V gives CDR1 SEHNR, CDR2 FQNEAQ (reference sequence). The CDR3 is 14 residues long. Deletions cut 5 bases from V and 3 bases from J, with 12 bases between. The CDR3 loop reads CASSHQGTTDTQYF. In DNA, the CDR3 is TGTGCCAGCAGCCACCAGGGGACAACAGATACGCAGTATTTT.